These 25 T cell receptor beta chains were sequenced from one sample in a study of blood T cell repertoires in COVID-19. The assay was immunoSEQ multiplex PCR, and TCRdb's table has in-frame clones only and misses some. This sample carries 250,000 to 300,000 clones, 80% to 95% of them seen once, and the ten largest clones take 2% to 2.5%. Input material: peripheral blood. These receptors originate from a woman aged 30 to 39 with COVID-19, enrolled during active disease.

The chain combines TRBV30 with TRBJ2-1; D might be TRBD2 (6 bases). The CDR3 totals 14 residues. Germline CDR1 GTSNPN, CDR2 SVGIG (reference sequence). V lost 3 bases and J 1 base, leaving 10 bases between the germline ends. DNA of the CDR3: TGTGCCTGGAGAACGGGAGTATCCTACAATGAGCAGTTCTTC. The encoded protein is CAWRTGVSYNEQFF.

The genes are TRBV30 and TRBJ1-5; 10 nucleotides line up with TRBD1. Germline loops: CDR1 GTSNPN, CDR2 SVGIG (reference sequence). This CDR3 spans 18 amino acids. Trimming cost V 0 bases and J 7 bases; bases outside gene matches: 15. The CDR3 DNA is TGTGCCTGGAGTGTAAGAGACAGGGGGCTCCCGTCGAGCCAGCCCCAGCATTTT. Translating it yields CAWSVRDRGLPSSQPQHF.

The gene calls are TRBV30 and TRBJ1-1; no clear D gene. This CDR3 has 10 amino acids. Germline V gene sequence: CDR1 GTSNPN, CDR2 SVGIG (reference sequence). V lost 5 bases and J lost 7, with 8 bases in between. In DNA form, the CDR3 reads TGTGCCTGGCGACAAATTGAAGCTTTCTTT. It yields the protein CAWRQIEAFF.

The chain joins TRBV5-1 to TRBJ2-3; 12 nucleotides match TRBD2. With 4 bases clipped from V and 4 bases from J, the junction kept 4 bases outside the gene matches. Germline V CDR1 and CDR2: SGHRS, YFSETQ. CDR3 length equals 15 residues. CDR3 amino acids: CASSARLAGADTQYF. The CDR3 DNA is TGCGCCAGCAGCGCCAGACTAGCGGGAGCAGATACGCAGTATTTT.

This sequence joins TRBV15 and TRBJ1-5; D gene ambiguous. V was trimmed by 1 base and J by 0 bases, leaving 10 bases between them. The germline CDR1 and CDR2 sequences are LNHNV and YYDKDF (reference sequence). The length of the CDR3 is 16 residues. CDR3 region: CATSRAGPDSNQPQHF. The CDR3 DNA reads TGTGCCACCAGCAGAGCAGGTCCGGATAGCAATCAGCCCCAGCATTTT. Based on the CDR3 plus reference TRBV15 and TRBJ1-5, the full variable domain is DAMVIQNPRYQVTQFGKPVTLSCSQTLNHNVMYWYQQKSSQAPKLLFHYYDKDFNNEADTPDNFQSRRPNTSFCFLDIRSPGLGDTAMYLCATSRAGPDSNQPQHFGDGTRLSIL.

The chain couples TRBV10-3 to TRBJ1-1; D uncertain. The CDR3 sequence is 16 residues long. The germline CDR1 and CDR2 sequences are ENHRY and SYGVKD. Trimming took off 2 bases at V and 0 bases at J, with 13 bases between the two ends. CDR3 amino acids: CAISEPGSPMNTEAFF. CDR3 DNA sequence: TGTGCCATCAGTGAGCCGGGGTCACCCATGAACACTGAAGCTTTCTTT.

This clone was detected once. V usage is TRBV20-1 and J usage is TRBJ2-7; 8 nucleotides line up with TRBD1. This CDR3 is built from 13 residues. CDR1 is DFQATT and CDR2 is SNEGSKA in the germline V gene (reference sequence). V shed 3 bases, J shed 6 bases, and the junction held 7 bases outside the gene matches. The CDR3 DNA sequence: TGCAGTGCTAGTCAGGACAGGGTCTCCGAGCAGTACTTC. This translates into CSASQDRVSEQYF.

This clone was counted a single time. The rearrangement links TRBV19 to TRBJ2-7; possible D gene TRBD2, 5 bases. The CDR3 loop spans 16 amino acids. Germline V gene data show CDR1 as LNHDA and CDR2 as SQIVND (reference sequence). V was pared by 3 bases and J by 0 bases, with 15 bases between. CDR3 residues: CASSMQNVGGSYEQYF. In DNA form, the CDR3 reads TGTGCCAGTAGTATGCAAAACGTCGGAGGCTCCTACGAGCAGTACTTC.

This clone was picked up one time. This rearrangement joins TRBV30 to TRBJ1-2; D perhaps matches TRBD1 (5 bases). Germline V gene sequence: CDR1 GTSNPN, CDR2 SVGIG (reference sequence). V lost 0 bases, J lost 0 bases, and 20 bases lay in between. This CDR3 region has 18 residues. The CDR3 nucleotides are TGTGCCTGGAGTGTACGACGGGGGGTACCGGTTACTAACTATGGCTACACCTTC. Its protein product is CAWSVRRGVPVTNYGYTF.

The V call is TRBV7-7, the J call TRBJ2-1, with D perhaps TRBD1 (7 bases). Trimming took 6 bases from V and 4 from J, leaving 16 bases between them. Germline V gives CDR1 SSHAT, CDR2 FNYEAQ (reference sequence). The CDR3 is made up of 15 amino acids. CDR3 sequence (DNA): TGTGCCAGCAGTGTTACAGGGGACTCTTACAATGAGCAGTTCTTC. Its translation: CASSVTGDSYNEQFF.

The chain uses TRBV7-6 and TRBJ2-5; tentatively, D is TRBD2 (6 bases). Looked up from germline, CDR1 is SGHVS and CDR2 is FNYEAQ. V was trimmed by 5 bases and J by 4 bases, leaving 17 bases between them. CDR3 size: 15 residues. In nucleotides, the CDR3 is TGTGCCAGCAGCCTTGCCTATAGGAGGGGAGAGACCCAGTACTTC. As protein: CASSLAYRRGETQYF.

This chain links TRBV12-3 or TRBV12-4 with TRBJ1-2; 7 bases align to TRBD1. V trimming: 7 bases; J trimming: 13 bases; junction bases outside the gene matches: 15. The CDR3 is 13 residues long. The CDR3 region has the DNA TGTGCCAGCACCTTTGGGCAGGACAGGTCTCTCACCTTC. Protein: CASTFGQDRSLTF.

The rearrangement links TRBV5-6 to TRBJ2-7; D is perhaps TRBD2 (5 bases). The CDR3 has 15 amino acids. CDR1 and CDR2 (germline): SGHDT, YYEEEE. With 1 base removed from V and 4 bases from J, the gap between germline ends came to 15 bases. The CDR3 spells CASSLRGPKVYEQYF. CDR3 in DNA: TGTGCCAGCAGCTTGAGAGGGCCGAAGGTTTACGAGCAGTACTTC.

The rearrangement links TRBV5-4 to TRBJ2-1, with D tentatively TRBD2 (5 bases). CDR3 size: 15 residues. The germline CDR1 and CDR2 sequences are SGHNT and YYREEE (reference sequence). V lost 4 bases and J 5 bases, leaving 16 bases between the germline ends. CDR3 in amino acids: CASSLGVAADNEQFF. CDR3 DNA sequence: TGTGCCAGCAGCCTCGGGGTAGCAGCCGACAATGAGCAGTTCTTC.

The chain uses TRBV29-1 and TRBJ1-1, with 7 positions matching TRBD1. Germline-derived CDR1 and CDR2 are SQVTM and ANQGSEA. The CDR3 runs to 13 residues. V was pared by 6 bases and J by 0 bases, with 4 bases of the junction left unmatched. The DNA for the CDR3 is TGCAGCGTGACAGGGACCATGAACACTGAAGCTTTCTTT. This translates into CSVTGTMNTEAFF.

The chain combines TRBV27 with TRBJ2-3, with D tentatively TRBD2 (6 bases). The CDR3 contains 16 residues. Trimming took 11 bases from V and 3 from J, leaving 24 bases between them. Germline CDR1 MNHEY, CDR2 SMNVEV (reference sequence). The CDR3 loop reads CASGGQAEKGTDTQYF. DNA of the CDR3: TGTGCCTCCGGGGGTCAGGCGGAGAAGGGGACAGATACGCAGTATTTT.

CDR3 nucleotides: TGCAGTGCTAGTTCCCTAACAGGGGGCGAAGGTGCTTTCTTT. Translating gives CSASSLTGGEGAFF. This sequence joins TRBV20-1 and TRBJ1-1; TRBD1 matches 9 bases. The CDR3 consists of 14 residues. The V gene end was trimmed by 3 bases and the J gene end by 11 bases; junction bases not matched to a gene: 13. The germline CDR1 and CDR2 sequences are DFQATT and SNEGSKA (reference sequence).

A remark on this clone: In the same sample, other DNA sequences code for this CDR3. This chain joins TRBV3-1 (or the pseudogene TRBV3-2) and TRBJ1-5, with no clear D. The germline gives CDR1 LGHDT, CDR2 YNNKEL (reference sequence). V lost 3 bases, J lost 2 bases, and 8 bases lay in between. The CDR3 totals 14 residues. The CDR3 sequence: CASSQGGGNQPQHF. CDR3 DNA: TGTGCCAGCAGCCAGGGAGGCGGCAATCAGCCCCAGCATTTT.

The V and J genes are TRBV5-1 and TRBJ2-1; D is possibly TRBD2 (7 bases). Germline V gene lookup returns CDR1 SGHRS and CDR2 YFSETQ. V lost 0 bases to trimming and J lost 8 bases, with 9 bases between them. The CDR3 has 13 amino acids. The CDR3 DNA is TGCGCCAGCAGCTTGGAAGGGGGGGATGAGCAGTTCTTC. It codes for CASSLEGGDEQFF.

The CDR3: CASSQEEASYEQYF. Here the CDR3 DNA reads TGCGCCAGCAGCCAAGAAGAGGCCTCCTACGAGCAGTACTTC. The chain recombines TRBV4-1 with TRBJ2-7; D remains ambiguous. CDR1 and CDR2 (germline): MGHRA, YSYEKL. The length of the CDR3 is 14 residues. Trimming cost V 0 bases and J 0 bases, with 6 bases left between them.

The V gene is TRBV7-9, the J gene TRBJ2-3; 13 nucleotides line up with TRBD2. Trimming took 6 bases from V and 1 from J; bases not matched to a gene: 7. Germline assignment: CDR1 SEHNR and CDR2 FQNEAQ (reference sequence). This CDR3 is built from 17 residues. CDR3 residues: CASRAGLAGRGTDTQYF. The DNA of the CDR3 is TGTGCCAGCAGGGCGGGACTAGCGGGACGGGGCACAGATACGCAGTATTTT.

The genes are TRBV25-1 and TRBJ1-4; 7 positions agree with TRBD1. The germline V gene has CDR1 MGHDK and CDR2 SYGVNS. V lost 10 bases and J lost 0; bases outside the gene matches: 5. There are 14 residues in the CDR3. The chain's CDR3 is CATRQGATNEKLFF. The CDR3 DNA is TGTGCCACCAGACAGGGAGCAACTAATGAAAAACTGTTTTTT.

V gene TRBV18 combines with J gene TRBJ1-2, with D possibly being TRBD1 (5 bases). Trimming removed 6 bases from V and 4 bases from J, with 15 bases in between. Germline assignment: CDR1 KGHSH and CDR2 LQKENI. The CDR3 runs to 14 residues. The chain's CDR3 is CASSLSGGAYGYTF. The CDR3 coding sequence is TGTGCCAGCTCCCTTTCGGGCGGGGCCTATGGCTACACCTTC.

The rearrangement uses TRBV19 and TRBJ1-5; 12 nucleotides line up with TRBD1. The V segment lost 10 bases and the J segment 5 bases; nucleotides outside the gene matches: 15. CDR3 size: 17 residues. Germline CDR1 reads LNHDA; CDR2 reads SQIVND (reference sequence). In DNA, the CDR3 is TGTGCCACCTCGCGTTGGGTGGGACAGGGGGCGGATCAGCCCCAGCATTTT. Translated: CATSRWVGQGADQPQHF.

Here the CDR3 DNA reads TGCAGTGCTAGTTTCGTAAGGCGGGACGGAGAGCAGTACTTC. This translates into CSASFVRRDGEQYF. The chain is built from TRBV20-1 and TRBJ2-7; a possible D gene is TRBD2 (6 bases). The CDR3 loop spans 14 amino acids. CDR1 DFQATT and CDR2 SNEGSKA come from the germline V gene (reference sequence). The V end was cut by 3 bases, the J end by 7 bases, with 19 bases between.